The rows below give T cell receptor beta chains drawn from one sample of a study of blood T cells in healthy people across ages. TCRdb processed the 5' RACE reads anew with MiXCR; each CDR3 protein has one entry. The sample comprises about 640,000 distinct CDR3 sequences, about 53% of which are singletons, and over 30% rests with the top ten. The sequenced sample consisted of blood. The receptors here all came from a man in his 60s in good health. Each CDR3 is given with its conserved first and last residue. A D gene is named only where the DNA matches it firmly. Rows may omit the clone size; those that give it use once, few, many or a size class.

v_gene: TRBV5-1
d_gene: NA
abundance: NA
j_gene: TRBJ1-1
CDR3nt: TGCGCCAGCAGCTTGTCTAGTTCTCCGGCGGGCACTGAAGCTTTCTTT
CDR3aa: CASSLSSSPAGTEAFF

v_gene: TRBV6-1
d_gene: TRBD1
abundance: once
j_gene: TRBJ2-7
CDR3nt: TGTGCCAGCACCGACAGGGGGTCCTACGAGCAGTACTTC
CDR3aa: CASTDRGSYEQYF

v_gene: TRBV5-6
d_gene: TRBD1
abundance: NA
j_gene: TRBJ2-5
CDR3nt: TGTGCCAGCAACTTGGGTCAGGGGGCGAGGGAGACCCAGTACTTC
CDR3aa: CASNLGQGARETQYF

v_gene: TRBV4-1
d_gene: NA
abundance: NA
j_gene: TRBJ1-1
CDR3nt: TGCGCCAGCAGCCAAGAGGTACAGGGCCTCCTGAACACTGAAGCTTTCTTT
CDR3aa: CASSQEVQGLLNTEAFF

v_gene: TRBV4-1
d_gene: NA
abundance: once
j_gene: TRBJ1-2
CDR3nt: TGCGCCAGCAGCCAAGACCAGGCGGGGACGGCGAACTATGGCTACACCTTC
CDR3aa: CASSQDQAGTANYGYTF

v_gene: TRBV16
d_gene: NA
abundance: NA
j_gene: TRBJ1-2
CDR3nt: TGTGCCAGCAGCCAAGCCTCCTATGGCTACACCTTC
CDR3aa: CASSQASYGYTF

v_gene: TRBV4-1
d_gene: TRBD1
abundance: NA
j_gene: TRBJ2-4
CDR3nt: TGCGCCAGCAGCCTGGACAGGGCGGCCAAAAACATTCAGTACTTC
CDR3aa: CASSLDRAAKNIQYF

v_gene: TRBV5-1
d_gene: TRBD2
abundance: few
j_gene: TRBJ2-5
CDR3nt: TGCGCCAGCAGCTTGGCGTCTAGCGGGGGGGCCTCCGAAACCCAGTACTTC
CDR3aa: CASSLASSGGASETQYF

v_gene: TRBV7-2
d_gene: NA
abundance: NA
j_gene: TRBJ1-4
CDR3nt: TGTGCCAGCAGTGAAGCGGGCAGAACTAATGAAAAACTGTTTTTT
CDR3aa: CASSEAGRTNEKLFF

v_gene: TRBV6-1
d_gene: TRBD2
abundance: once
j_gene: TRBJ2-7
CDR3nt: TGTGCCAGCAGTGAATCGGGGGGGCTCTCCTACGAGCAGTACTTC
CDR3aa: CASSESGGLSYEQYF

v_gene: TRBV21-1
d_gene: NA
abundance: NA
j_gene: TRBJ1-5
CDR3nt: TGTGCCAGCAACCACACCGTCACGGGGGCTCCGGCCCATAGCAATCAGCCCCAGCATTTT
CDR3aa: CASNHTVTGAPAHSNQPQHF

v_gene: TRBV7-2
d_gene: TRBD1
abundance: few
j_gene: TRBJ2-2
CDR3nt: TGTGCCAGCAGCTTCAGGGGGACAGGGTGGACCGGGGAGCTGTTTTTT
CDR3aa: CASSFRGTGWTGELFF

v_gene: TRBV4-1
d_gene: NA
abundance: few
j_gene: TRBJ2-5
CDR3nt: TGCGCCAGCAGCCAAGATTCGGACGCGGAGACCCAGTACTTC
CDR3aa: CASSQDSDAETQYF

v_gene: TRBV12-3/TRBV12-4
d_gene: TRBD1
abundance: NA
j_gene: TRBJ2-7
CDR3nt: TGTGCCAGCAGTCCGCCGGGACAGGGGTTAGTCGAGCAGTACTTC
CDR3aa: CASSPPGQGLVEQYF

v_gene: TRBV29-1
d_gene: TRBD1
abundance: NA
j_gene: TRBJ1-4
CDR3nt: TGCAGCGGGGGTGGACAGGGGGAAAAACTGTTTTTT
CDR3aa: CSGGGQGEKLFF

v_gene: TRBV5-1
d_gene: NA
abundance: NA
j_gene: TRBJ1-1
CDR3nt: TGCGCCAGCAGCTGGGCCAGGGAGAAGTTCACTGAAGCTTTCTTT
CDR3aa: CASSWAREKFTEAFF

v_gene: TRBV5-1
d_gene: NA
abundance: NA
j_gene: TRBJ2-1
CDR3nt: TGCGCCAGCAGCTTGGTGGCCGCGGTACTCTACAATGAGCAGTTCTTC
CDR3aa: CASSLVAAVLYNEQFF

v_gene: TRBV12-3/TRBV12-4
d_gene: NA
abundance: NA
j_gene: TRBJ1-5
CDR3nt: TGTGCCAGCAGCCAACAGGGTCTCTCAAATCAGCCCCAGCATTTT
CDR3aa: CASSQQGLSNQPQHF

v_gene: TRBV12-3/TRBV12-4
d_gene: TRBD2
abundance: NA
j_gene: TRBJ2-3
CDR3nt: TGTGCCAGCCATGGCGGGGGGGGCACAGATACGCAGTATTTT
CDR3aa: CASHGGGGTDTQYF

v_gene: TRBV12-3/TRBV12-4
d_gene: TRBD2
abundance: NA
j_gene: TRBJ2-3
CDR3nt: TGTGCCAGCAGCTCCGGGACTAGCGGGGCGGATACGCAGTATTTT
CDR3aa: CASSSGTSGADTQYF

v_gene: TRBV4-2
d_gene: TRBD1
abundance: NA
j_gene: TRBJ2-7
CDR3nt: TGTGCCAGCAGCCACCCCGCCAGGGGGCTGACCTACGAGCAGTACTTC
CDR3aa: CASSHPARGLTYEQYF

v_gene: TRBV12-3/TRBV12-4
d_gene: NA
abundance: NA
j_gene: TRBJ2-1
CDR3nt: TGTGCCAGCAGTTCACTTAACAATGAGCAGTTCTTC
CDR3aa: CASSSLNNEQFF

v_gene: TRBV10-3
d_gene: NA
abundance: NA
j_gene: TRBJ2-5
CDR3nt: TGTGCCATCAGTGCGGGGGTAGGGGTCCAAGAGACCCAGTACTTC
CDR3aa: CAISAGVGVQETQYF

v_gene: TRBV6-2/TRBV6-3
d_gene: NA
abundance: few
j_gene: TRBJ2-7
CDR3nt: TGTGCCATTGCAAGGGGTGGGGACGAGCAGTACTTC
CDR3aa: CAIARGGDEQYF

v_gene: TRBV7-9
d_gene: NA
abundance: once
j_gene: TRBJ1-6
CDR3nt: TGTGCCAGCAGCTTAGTGAGGGGCGAAAATTCACCCCTCCACTTT
CDR3aa: CASSLVRGENSPLHF

v_gene: TRBV5-1
d_gene: NA
abundance: NA
j_gene: TRBJ2-5
CDR3nt: TGCGCCAGCGGCTCCGGATACCAAGAGACCCAGTACTTC
CDR3aa: CASGSGYQETQYF

v_gene: TRBV2
d_gene: TRBD1
abundance: NA
j_gene: TRBJ2-3
CDR3nt: TGTGCCAGCAGGGTGGACAGGGGGAGGTCAGATACGCAGTATTTT
CDR3aa: CASRVDRGRSDTQYF

v_gene: TRBV25-1
d_gene: TRBD1
abundance: NA
j_gene: TRBJ2-7
CDR3nt: TGTGCCAGCAGTGTTTCGACAGGGGGCGGCTACGAGCAGTACTTC
CDR3aa: CASSVSTGGGYEQYF

v_gene: TRBV7-2
d_gene: TRBD1
abundance: NA
j_gene: TRBJ2-6
CDR3nt: TGTGCCAGCAGCCGGGACAGGGGCGTGGCTGGGGCCAACGTCCTGACTTTC
CDR3aa: CASSRDRGVAGANVLTF

v_gene: TRBV5-1
d_gene: NA
abundance: few
j_gene: TRBJ1-2
CDR3nt: TGCGCCAGCAGTCTATTACAGGGCAACTATGGCTACACCTTC
CDR3aa: CASSLLQGNYGYTF

v_gene: TRBV5-1
d_gene: NA
abundance: NA
j_gene: TRBJ1-1
CDR3nt: TGCGCCAGCAGCTTGGTGGCAGGGGTTAGGAACACTGAAGCTTTCTTT
CDR3aa: CASSLVAGVRNTEAFF

v_gene: TRBV7-9
d_gene: TRBD1
abundance: NA
j_gene: TRBJ1-2
CDR3nt: TGTGCCAGCAGCTTAGCGCAGGGGGCGAGTGGCTACACCTTC
CDR3aa: CASSLAQGASGYTF

v_gene: TRBV13
d_gene: NA
abundance: few
j_gene: TRBJ2-5
CDR3nt: TGTGCCAGCAGTGTTCAAGAGGTCGAGACCCAGTACTTC
CDR3aa: CASSVQEVETQYF

v_gene: TRBV14
d_gene: NA
abundance: NA
j_gene: TRBJ2-1
CDR3nt: TGTGCCAGCAGCCAGACGACAGCCTACAATGAGCAGTTCTTC
CDR3aa: CASSQTTAYNEQFF

v_gene: TRBV3-1
d_gene: NA
abundance: NA
j_gene: TRBJ2-1
CDR3nt: TGTGCCAGCAGCCAAGGCAGGGGCTATAATGAGCAGTTCTTC
CDR3aa: CASSQGRGYNEQFF

v_gene: TRBV25-1
d_gene: NA
abundance: few
j_gene: TRBJ1-1
CDR3nt: TGTGCCAGCAGCAAACAGGGTACGAACACTGAAGCTTTCTTT
CDR3aa: CASSKQGTNTEAFF

v_gene: TRBV4-1
d_gene: NA
abundance: NA
j_gene: TRBJ2-3
CDR3nt: TGCGCCAGCAGCCAATTGGCGAGCCTAGGGGATACGCAGTATTTT
CDR3aa: CASSQLASLGDTQYF